Described below is a single TCR beta chain sequence and its context. The antigen remains undetermined. This record comes from a study of T cell responses to AZD1222 COVID-19 vaccine. Study-wide context: Doses given second, at about 4 or about 12 weeks, were pooled.

General study findings and limits: Nearly half of spike-specific TCRs reportedly go after variant regions that carry no mutations.

Only in-frame clones appear in the TCRdb table, and some are missing; sequencing was by immunoSEQ multiplex PCR. The profile shows roughly 130,000 clones, approximately 90% of them singletons. The specimen comprised peripheral blood, sampled on day 0 of AZD1222 vaccination. This clonotype was obtained from an adult in good health.

CDR3 protein: CASSSLSGRADSYEQYF. The CDR3 DNA sequence: TGTGCCAGCAGCTCACTAAGCGGGAGGGCCGATTCCTACGAGCAGTACTTC. V usage is TRBV11-2 and J usage is TRBJ2-7; TRBD2 matches at 10 bases. The germline V gene has CDR1 SGHAT and CDR2 FQNNGV. The CDR3 consists of 17 residues. V was pared by 4 bases and J by 1 base, with 10 bases of the junction left unmatched.